This TCR beta chain was identified in a study of T cell repertoires in cytomegalovirus infection. Study overall: An indication of both CMV infection and matching HLA type came from public TCR beta signatures.

MiXCR, applied by TCRdb to the reads, yields one record per CDR3 protein. The sample has more than 250,000 distinct CDR3 sequences; approximately 25% are singletons. This clonotype was found once. Its specificity is not known. Overall study findings and caveats: In two of eight donors, the top clonotype was HLA-C-restricted CMV-specific.

The CDR3 sequence is 12 residues long. Germline V gene lookup returns CDR1 GTSNPN and CDR2 SVGIG (reference sequence). Trimming left V 2 bases short and J 7 bases short, with 9 bases between. The specimen comprised cultured PBMCs, sampled from culture after CMV antigen stimulation. This chain links TRBV30 with TRBJ2-1; possibly TRBD2 for D (5 bases). This TCR derives from a human donor in good health (CMV status not recorded). Some clones in this sample may be carry-over from other donors' samples. In DNA form, the CDR3 reads TGTGCCTGGAGTCGTCGCGGGAATGAGCAGTTCTTC. Protein: CAWSRRGNEQFF.